The next 14 T cell receptor beta chains were all read from a single sample in a study of ipilimumab plus nivolumab after autologous stem cell transplantation. Produced via immunoSEQ multiplex PCR; TCRdb's table is partial and in-frame only. Of 77,000 or so clones in the sample, approximately 83% were seen once. The starting material was PBMCs, obtained in a trial of ipilimumab plus nivolumab as post-transplant consolidation. The origin of the receptors is a male donor with diffuse large B-cell lymphoma.

The V call is TRBV9, the J call TRBJ2-1; 8 bases map to TRBD2. This CDR3 spans 20 amino acids. The V segment lost 3 bases and the J segment 4 bases; nucleotides outside the gene matches: 21. The V gene's germline CDR1 is SGDLS and CDR2 YYNGEE. The CDR3 loop is CASSAPVVPQRGPPYNEQFF. CDR3 in DNA: TGTGCCAGCAGCGCCCCCGTAGTCCCCCAGCGGGGGCCGCCTTACAATGAGCAGTTCTTC.

This chain connects TRBV5-4 to TRBJ2-5, with D perhaps TRBD1 or TRBD2 (5 bases each). V was shortened by 5 bases and J by 0 bases, with 11 bases between the two germline ends. Germline CDR1 SGHNT, CDR2 YYREEE (reference sequence). CDR3 length: 14 amino acids. This chain's CDR3 is CASRRDANQETQYF. For the CDR3, the DNA is TGTGCCAGCAGACGGGACGCAAACCAAGAGACCCAGTACTTC.

This clone has only a few counts. The chain has TRBV19 and TRBJ2-4; D possibly corresponds to TRBD1 (5 bases). The CDR3 covers 17 residues. V dropped 5 bases and J dropped 2 bases, with 19 bases sitting between them. Per germline, CDR1 LNHDA and CDR2 SQIVND (reference sequence). DNA for the CDR3: TGTGCCAGTAGTTCCCCCCAGGGTCAATCTTCCAAAAACATTCAGTACTTC. It is translated as CASSSPQGQSSKNIQYF.

The chain couples TRBV6-1 to TRBJ2-2; tentatively, D is TRBD2 (5 bases). Germline V CDR1 and CDR2: MNHNS, SASEGT. This CDR3 spans 16 amino acids. V was clipped by 4 bases and J by 1 base, with 13 bases between them. CDR3 loop: CASSAWTSGNTGELFF. For the CDR3, the DNA is TGTGCCAGCAGTGCCTGGACCAGCGGGAACACCGGGGAGCTGTTTTTT.

V usage is TRBV5-1 and J usage is TRBJ1-1; D may be TRBD1 (6 bases). V was clipped by 3 bases and J by 3 bases, with 12 bases between them. The germline CDR1 and CDR2 sequences are SGHRS and YFSETQ. This CDR3 has 14 residues. The chain's CDR3 is CASSSEGGHTEAFF. The CDR3 DNA is TGCGCCAGCAGCTCCGAAGGGGGACACACTGAAGCTTTCTTT.

The chain links TRBV4-1 to TRBJ1-1; weak D call: TRBD1 (6 bases). Germline V gene sequence: CDR1 MGHRA, CDR2 YSYEKL. With 2 bases removed from V and 3 bases from J, the gap between germline ends came to 13 bases. The CDR3 covers 15 residues. The CDR3 DNA sequence: TGCGCCAGCAGCCAAAGGACAGCCATGGACACTGAAGCTTTCTTT. Protein: CASSQRTAMDTEAFF.

V usage is TRBV7-9 and J usage is TRBJ1-1; D perhaps matches TRBD1 (6 bases). The CDR3 spans 14 residues. V dropped 7 bases and J dropped 0 bases, with 12 bases sitting between them. CDR1 and CDR2 from the germline V gene are SEHNR and FQNEAQ (reference sequence). In DNA form, the CDR3 reads TGTGCCAGCACTCAACAGGGTTTGAACACTGAAGCTTTCTTT. It yields the protein CASTQQGLNTEAFF. Complete variable domain (other parts from reference TRBV7-9 and TRBJ1-1): DTGVSQNPRHKITKRGQNVTFRCDPISEHNRLYWYRQTLGQGPEFLTYFQNEAQLEKSRLLSDRFSAERPKGSFSTLEIQRTEQGDSAMYLCASTQQGLNTEAFFGQGTRLTVV.

This clone was detected only a few times. The genes are TRBV30 and TRBJ2-3, with D uncertain. Germline V lookup: CDR1 GTSNPN, CDR2 SVGIG (reference sequence). The length of the CDR3 is 13 residues. V was shortened by 2 bases and J by 10 bases, with 16 bases between the two germline ends. CDR3 sequence (DNA): TGTGCCTGGAGTACGGGCCCCTCCAAGGCGCAGTATTTT. This translates into CAWSTGPSKAQYF.

This chain connects TRBV6-5 to TRBJ1-1; perhaps TRBD1 as D (6 bases). Trimming left V 6 bases short and J 1 base short, with 9 bases between. The CDR3 runs 13 residues. Germline assignment: CDR1 MNHEY and CDR2 SVGAGI. The CDR3 sequence: CASSARGNTEAFF. CDR3 nucleotides: TGTGCCAGCAGCGCCAGGGGGAACACTGAAGCTTTCTTT.

The chain is built from TRBV5-4 and TRBJ2-3; D gene uncertain. The CDR3 loop spans 13 amino acids. Germline V gene sequence: CDR1 SGHNT, CDR2 YYREEE (reference sequence). The ends were cut back, 4 bases at V and 6 bases at J, with 12 bases in the middle. DNA of the CDR3: TGTGCCAGCAGCCCGGACCGACGGGATACGCAGTATTTT. Translated, it gives CASSPDRRDTQYF.

The chain carries TRBV6-1 and TRBJ1-1; 7 nucleotides agree with TRBD1. This CDR3 spans 14 amino acids. Germline-derived CDR1 and CDR2 are MNHNS and SASEGT. J gave up 5 bases and V 2 bases, and 5 bases lay outside the gene matches. In nucleotides, the CDR3 is TGTGCCAGCAGTGAAATAGTGACAGGGACTGAAGCTTTCTTT. Encoded protein: CASSEIVTGTEAFF.

This clone turned up a few times. V usage is TRBV7-9 and J usage is TRBJ1-1; possibly TRBD1 for D (6 bases). Trimming removed 1 base from V and 1 base from J, with 10 bases in between. Germline values: CDR1 SEHNR, CDR2 FQNEAQ (reference sequence). The CDR3 covers 15 residues. The CDR3 sequence: CASSLGGRGNTEAFF. The DNA for the CDR3 is TGTGCCAGCAGCTTAGGGGGCAGGGGGAACACTGAAGCTTTCTTT. Based on the CDR3 plus reference TRBV7-9 and TRBJ1-1, the full variable domain is DTGVSQNPRHKITKRGQNVTFRCDPISEHNRLYWYRQTLGQGPEFLTYFQNEAQLEKSRLLSDRFSAERPKGSFSTLEIQRTEQGDSAMYLCASSLGGRGNTEAFFGQGTRLTVV.

The rearrangement joins TRBV11-2 to TRBJ2-7; D ambiguous. Germline V gene lookup returns CDR1 SGHAT and CDR2 FQNNGV. The CDR3 loop spans 15 amino acids. The ends were cut back, 1 base at V and 2 bases at J, with 12 bases in the middle. The CDR3 is CASSLVTGGTYEQYF. For the CDR3, the DNA is TGTGCCAGCAGCTTAGTAACCGGCGGAACCTACGAGCAGTACTTC.

This clone was observed a few times. The rearrangement links TRBV5-6 to TRBJ1-2; TRBD1 agrees at 9 bases. V gave up 3 bases and J gave up 2 bases; unmatched junction bases: 2. The CDR3 loop spans 14 amino acids. Germline V gene lookup returns CDR1 SGHDT and CDR2 YYEEEE. The CDR3 DNA sequence: TGTGCCAGCAGCTGGGACAGGGTAAACTATGGCTACACCTTC. Translating gives CASSWDRVNYGYTF. The full variable domain, its missing parts supplied by reference TRBV5-6 and TRBJ1-2, is DAGVTQSPTHLIKTRGQQVTLRCSPKSGHDTVSWYQQALGQGPQFIFQYYEEEERQRGNFPDRFSGHQFPNYSSELNVNALLLGDSALYLCASSWDRVNYGYTFGSGTRLTVV.